A selection of T cell receptor beta chains follows, all from one sample in a study of shared clonotypes between healthy human individuals. Using immunoSEQ multiplex PCR, the repertoire was profiled, and TCRdb retains in-frame clones only, with some absent. The repertoire has about 2 million clones, around 95% of them found once; the top ten carry 0.1% to 0.15%. The sequenced sample consisted of naive CD4+ T cells sorted from blood. These receptors came from a man younger than 30 in good health. Each CDR3 is given with its conserved first and last residue. Fields, in order: V gene, clone size, J gene, D gene, CDR3 DNA, CDR3 protein. D genes are given only for firm matches. Where a row states a size, it is once, few, many or the class of an expanded clone; other rows omit it.

v_call: TRBV4-1; clone_size: .; j_call: TRBJ2-1; d_call: .; cdr3_nt: TGCGCCACCGAGGGGGGCAATGAGCAGTTCTTC; cdr3_aa: CATEGGNEQFF
v_call: TRBV2; clone_size: .; j_call: TRBJ2-7; d_call: TRBD1; cdr3_nt: TGTGCCAGCAGTTTCAACCGGGACAGGACCTACGAGCAGTACTTC; cdr3_aa: CASSFNRDRTYEQYF
v_call: TRBV14; clone_size: .; j_call: TRBJ1-2; d_call: .; cdr3_nt: TGTGCCAGCAGCCAAGACACGGGGGGCTATGACTATGGCTACACCTTC; cdr3_aa: CASSQDTGGYDYGYTF
v_call: TRBV7-2; clone_size: .; j_call: TRBJ1-2; d_call: .; cdr3_nt: TGTGCCAGCAGCACCCAGGGGATCGGCTATGGCTACACCTTC; cdr3_aa: CASSTQGIGYGYTF
v_call: TRBV19; clone_size: once; j_call: TRBJ2-7; d_call: .; cdr3_nt: TGTGCCAGTAGCCGGGGGACAGCCTACGAGCAGTACTTC; cdr3_aa: CASSRGTAYEQYF
v_call: TRBV9; clone_size: .; j_call: TRBJ2-7; d_call: .; cdr3_nt: TGTGCCAGCAGCGTAGGGGGTGCGGCAGGCCTTTCCTACGAGCAGTACTTC; cdr3_aa: CASSVGGAAGLSYEQYF
v_call: TRBV5-1; clone_size: .; j_call: TRBJ1-1; d_call: .; cdr3_nt: TGCGCCAGCAGCTTGATGGGGTCGAACACTGAAGCTTTCTTT; cdr3_aa: CASSLMGSNTEAFF
v_call: TRBV11-2; clone_size: .; j_call: TRBJ1-1; d_call: TRBD1; cdr3_nt: TGTGCCAGCAGCTTAGTGGGGACAGTGAACACTGAAGCTTTCTTT; cdr3_aa: CASSLVGTVNTEAFF
v_call: TRBV29-1; clone_size: .; j_call: TRBJ1-4; d_call: TRBD1; cdr3_nt: TGCAGCGCTTCCGGGACAGGTGATGAAAAACTGTTTTTT; cdr3_aa: CSASGTGDEKLFF
v_call: TRBV19; clone_size: .; j_call: TRBJ2-5; d_call: .; cdr3_nt: TGTGCCAGTAGCCGGGTCCTCCAAGAGACCCAGTACTTC; cdr3_aa: CASSRVLQETQYF
v_call: TRBV30; clone_size: .; j_call: TRBJ1-2; d_call: .; cdr3_nt: TGTGCCTGGAGTGTATGGGGGCAACAGGGTGGCTACACCTTC; cdr3_aa: CAWSVWGQQGGYTF
v_call: TRBV7-8; clone_size: .; j_call: TRBJ2-7; d_call: TRBD2; cdr3_nt: TGTGCCAGCAGGACTGGAGCGGGGAACGAGCAGTACTTC; cdr3_aa: CASRTGAGNEQYF
v_call: TRBV2; clone_size: .; j_call: TRBJ2-7; d_call: .; cdr3_nt: TGTGCCTCCCGGGGGAATGACTACGAGCAGTACTTC; cdr3_aa: CASRGNDYEQYF
v_call: TRBV29-1; clone_size: once; j_call: TRBJ2-2; d_call: .; cdr3_nt: TGCAGCGTTCAACCGACGAACACCGGGGAGCTGTTTTTT; cdr3_aa: CSVQPTNTGELFF
v_call: TRBV28; clone_size: .; j_call: TRBJ1-5; d_call: TRBD1; cdr3_nt: TGTGCCAGTTTCCCCCGGGACAGGTCCAATCAGCCCCAGCATTTT; cdr3_aa: CASFPRDRSNQPQHF
v_call: TRBV6-5; clone_size: .; j_call: TRBJ1-3; d_call: .; cdr3_nt: TGTGCCAGCAGTTACGCGAATTCTGGAAACACCATATATTTT; cdr3_aa: CASSYANSGNTIYF
v_call: TRBV9; clone_size: .; j_call: TRBJ2-5; d_call: TRBD2; cdr3_nt: TGTGCCAGCAGCTCCGGACTAGCGTTTCAAGAGACCCAGTACTTC; cdr3_aa: CASSSGLAFQETQYF
v_call: TRBV7-2; clone_size: .; j_call: TRBJ2-1; d_call: .; cdr3_nt: TGTGCCAGCAGCTTTTACGGGCCTTACAATGAGCAGTTCTTC; cdr3_aa: CASSFYGPYNEQFF
v_call: TRBV30; clone_size: .; j_call: TRBJ1-4; d_call: TRBD1; cdr3_nt: TGTGCCTGGAATTCCTGGGACAGGGTAAACGAAAAACTGTTTTTT; cdr3_aa: CAWNSWDRVNEKLFF
v_call: TRBV30; clone_size: .; j_call: TRBJ2-4; d_call: .; cdr3_nt: TGTGCCTGGAGTGTCGGAGGGCAGGGAGCCAAAAACATTCAGTACTTC; cdr3_aa: CAWSVGGQGAKNIQYF
v_call: TRBV27; clone_size: .; j_call: TRBJ2-3; d_call: .; cdr3_nt: TGTGCCAGCAGTTTTAGCAGGGGCACAGATACGCAGTATTTT; cdr3_aa: CASSFSRGTDTQYF
v_call: TRBV28; clone_size: .; j_call: TRBJ2-7; d_call: TRBD1; cdr3_nt: TGTGCCAGCACCGGGACAGGTAGCGACGAGCAGTACTTC; cdr3_aa: CASTGTGSDEQYF